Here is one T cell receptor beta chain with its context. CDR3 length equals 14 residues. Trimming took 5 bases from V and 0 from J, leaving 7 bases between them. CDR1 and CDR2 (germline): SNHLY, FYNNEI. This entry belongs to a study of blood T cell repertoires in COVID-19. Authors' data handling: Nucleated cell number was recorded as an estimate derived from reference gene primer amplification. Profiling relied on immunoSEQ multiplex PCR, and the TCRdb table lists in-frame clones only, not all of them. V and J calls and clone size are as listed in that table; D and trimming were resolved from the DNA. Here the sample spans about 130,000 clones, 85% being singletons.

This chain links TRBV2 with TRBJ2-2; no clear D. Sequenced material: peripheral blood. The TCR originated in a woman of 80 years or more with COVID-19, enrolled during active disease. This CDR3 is CASSQITNTGELFF. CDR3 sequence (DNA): TGTGCCAGCAGTCAAATCACGAACACCGGGGAGCTGTTTTTT.